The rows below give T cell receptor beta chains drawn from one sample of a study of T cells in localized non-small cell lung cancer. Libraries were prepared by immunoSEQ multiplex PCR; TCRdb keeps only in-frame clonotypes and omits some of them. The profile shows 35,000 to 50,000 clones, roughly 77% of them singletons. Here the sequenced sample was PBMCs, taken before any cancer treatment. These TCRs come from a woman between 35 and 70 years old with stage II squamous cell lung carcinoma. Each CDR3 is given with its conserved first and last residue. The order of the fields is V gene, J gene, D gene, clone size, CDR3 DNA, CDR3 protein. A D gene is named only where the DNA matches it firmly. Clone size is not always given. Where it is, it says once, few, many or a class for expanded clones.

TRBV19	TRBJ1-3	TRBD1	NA	TGTGCCAGTACCGGGACAGGGGGAAACACCATATATTTT	CASTGTGGNTIYF
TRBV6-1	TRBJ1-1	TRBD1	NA	TGTGCCAGCGGGATACAGGGGGCTGAAGCTTTCTTT	CASGIQGAEAFF
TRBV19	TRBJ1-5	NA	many	TGTGCCACCTCGGACAGATTCAGCAATCAGCCCCAGCATTTT	CATSDRFSNQPQHF
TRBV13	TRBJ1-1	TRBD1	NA	TGTGCCAGCAGCGTGAACAGGGGGAACACTGAAGCTTTCTTT	CASSVNRGNTEAFF
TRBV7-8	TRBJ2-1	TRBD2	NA	TGTGCCAGCAGCTTGGGGACTAGCGGGAAGGACAAGCAGTTCTTC	CASSLGTSGKDKQFF
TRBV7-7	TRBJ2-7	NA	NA	TGTGCTAGCAGCCAAGCCACAGACTACGAGCAGTACTTC	CASSQATDYEQYF
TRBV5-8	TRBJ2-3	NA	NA	TGTGCCAGCAGCTGGGGCCACCAGGCGCAGTATTTT	CASSWGHQAQYF
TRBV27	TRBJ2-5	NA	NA	TGTGCCAGCAGTCCCCTGGGGGAACAAGAGACCCAGTACTTC	CASSPLGEQETQYF
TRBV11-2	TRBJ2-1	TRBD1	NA	TGTGCCAGCAGCTCATCCGACAGGGGGCGACGCAATGAGCAGTTCTTC	CASSSSDRGRRNEQFF
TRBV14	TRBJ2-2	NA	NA	TGTGCCAGCAGCCCCCACCCGTGGACACCGGCAACCGGGGAGCTGTTTTTT	CASSPHPWTPATGELFF
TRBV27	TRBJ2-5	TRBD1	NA	TGTGCCAGCAGTTCCCGACAGGGGGCTTGGGAGACCCAGTACTTC	CASSSRQGAWETQYF
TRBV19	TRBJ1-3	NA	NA	TGTGCCAGTACTCTGAACTCTGGAAACACCATATATTTT	CASTLNSGNTIYF
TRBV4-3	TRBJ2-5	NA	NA	TGCGCCAGCAGCCAAGCTGTTAGGGAGACCCAGTACTTC	CASSQAVRETQYF
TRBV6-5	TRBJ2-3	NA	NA	TGTGCCAGCAGTTATTACTCGGACCGCACAGATACGCAGTATTTT	CASSYYSDRTDTQYF
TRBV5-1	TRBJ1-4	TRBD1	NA	TGCGCCAGCAGGTTCAGCCAGGGGGTAAATGAAAAACTGTTTTTT	CASRFSQGVNEKLFF
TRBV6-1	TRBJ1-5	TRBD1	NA	TGTGCCAGCAGTACAGGGGGGGATCAGCCCCAGCATTTT	CASSTGGDQPQHF
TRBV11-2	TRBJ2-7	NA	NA	TGTGCCAGCAGCCCCAACCAGGGACCCAAGATCTACGAGCAGTACTTC	CASSPNQGPKIYEQYF